This entry describes one TCR beta chain. The sample is drawn from a study of regulatory dendritic cells for organ transplantation. TCRdb's table, derived via immunoSEQ multiplex PCR, lists solely in-frame clones and lacks some. The sample records about 29,000 clones, about 80% being singletons. Naive CD45RA+ and memory CD45RO+ CD4+ or CD8+ T cells were FACS-sorted. Germline lookup yields CDR1 LNHDA and CDR2 SQIVND (reference sequence). The CDR3 length is 13 residues. Trimming cost V 8 bases and J 2 bases; bases outside gene matches: 2. This TCR derives from a human donor in good health. Sequencing used memory CD4+ T cells from blood. Subset noted: CD45RO+ memory T cells. The chain employs TRBV19 and TRBJ2-3, with TRBD1 matching over 9 bases. The CDR3 loop is CASRDRVTDTQYF. The CDR3 DNA is TGTGCCAGTCGGGACAGGGTCACAGATACGCAGTATTTT.